This T cell receptor (beta chain) was captured in a study of technical replicates of blood from a few donors. This CDR3 spans 14 amino acids. Germline loops: CDR1 LNHNV, CDR2 YYDKDF (reference sequence). Trimming left V 10 bases short and J 3 bases short, with 16 bases between. Sequenced by immunoSEQ multiplex PCR; TCRdb stores in-frame clones only, minus some. Of 70,000 or so clones in the sample, around 92% were seen once. The TCR comes from a human donor in good health. The chain combines TRBV15 with TRBJ2-1; tentative D call: TRBD2 (6 bases). The specimen sequenced was T cells isolated from PBMCs. CDR3 loop: CARNPGLFYNEQFF. CDR3 nucleotides: TGTGCCAGAAATCCGGGACTTTTCTACAATGAGCAGTTCTTC.